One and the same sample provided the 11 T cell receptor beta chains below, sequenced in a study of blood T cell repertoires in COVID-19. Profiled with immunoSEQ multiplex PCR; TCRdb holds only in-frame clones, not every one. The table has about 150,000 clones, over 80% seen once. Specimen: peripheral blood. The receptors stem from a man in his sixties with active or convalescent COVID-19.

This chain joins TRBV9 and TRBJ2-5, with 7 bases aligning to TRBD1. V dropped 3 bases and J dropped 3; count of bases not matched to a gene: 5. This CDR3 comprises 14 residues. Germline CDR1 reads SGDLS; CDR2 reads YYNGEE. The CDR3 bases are TGTGCCAGCAGCGCAATGACAGGGAAAGAGACCCAGTACTTC. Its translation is CASSAMTGKETQYF.

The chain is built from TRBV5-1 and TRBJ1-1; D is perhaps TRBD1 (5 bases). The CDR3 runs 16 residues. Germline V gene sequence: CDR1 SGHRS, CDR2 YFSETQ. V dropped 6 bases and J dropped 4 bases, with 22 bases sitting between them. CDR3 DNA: TGCGCCAGCACCTCAACCTCGGACACTCGGTTCACTGAAGCTTTCTTT. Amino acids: CASTSTSDTRFTEAFF.

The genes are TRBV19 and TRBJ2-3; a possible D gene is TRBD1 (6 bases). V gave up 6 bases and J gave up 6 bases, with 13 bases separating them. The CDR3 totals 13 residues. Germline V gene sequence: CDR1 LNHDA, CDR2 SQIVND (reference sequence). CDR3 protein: CASRNRAGDTQYF. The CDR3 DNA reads TGTGCCAGTAGGAACAGGGCCGGGGATACGCAGTATTTT.

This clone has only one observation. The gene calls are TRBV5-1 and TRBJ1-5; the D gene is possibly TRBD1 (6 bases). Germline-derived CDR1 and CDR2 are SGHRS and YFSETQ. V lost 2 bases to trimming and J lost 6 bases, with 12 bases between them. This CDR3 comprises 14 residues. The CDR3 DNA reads TGCGCCAGCAGCTTAACAGGGTTTGGTCAGCCCCAGCATTTT. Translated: CASSLTGFGQPQHF.

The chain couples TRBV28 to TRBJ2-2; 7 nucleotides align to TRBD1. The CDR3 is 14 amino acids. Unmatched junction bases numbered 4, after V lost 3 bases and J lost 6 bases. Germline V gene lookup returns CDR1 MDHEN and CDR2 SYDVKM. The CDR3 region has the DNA TGTGCCAGCAGTTTCTTGACAGGGTCCGGGGAGCTGTTTTTT. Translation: CASSFLTGSGELFF.

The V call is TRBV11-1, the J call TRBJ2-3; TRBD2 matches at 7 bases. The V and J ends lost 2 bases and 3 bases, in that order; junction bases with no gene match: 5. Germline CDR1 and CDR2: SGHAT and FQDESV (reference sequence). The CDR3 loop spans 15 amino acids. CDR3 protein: CASSLITSVTDTQYF. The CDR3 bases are TGTGCCAGCAGCTTAATCACTAGCGTGACAGATACGCAGTATTTT. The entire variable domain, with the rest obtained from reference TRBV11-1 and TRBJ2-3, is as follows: EAEVAQSPRYKITEKSQAVAFWCDPISGHATLYWYRQILGQGPELLVQFQDESVVDDSQLPKDRFSAERLKGVDSTLKIQPAELGDSAMYLCASSLITSVTDTQYFGPGTRLTVL.

The DNA of the CDR3 is TGTGCCAGCAGTCCCACCCGCAGGGGGGATGGTGGCTACACCTTC. It codes for CASSPTRRGDGGYTF. This sequence joins TRBV27 and TRBJ1-2; 7 bases are shared with TRBD1. Losses at the gene ends were 5 bases for V and 7 bases for J; bases not matched to a gene: 13. The germline gives CDR1 MNHEY, CDR2 SMNVEV (reference sequence). This CDR3 is built from 15 residues.

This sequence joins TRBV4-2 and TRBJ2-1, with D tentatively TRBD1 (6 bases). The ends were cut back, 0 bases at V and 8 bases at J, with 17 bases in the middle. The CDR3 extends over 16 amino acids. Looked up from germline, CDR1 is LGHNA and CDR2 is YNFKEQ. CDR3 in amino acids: CASSQDWPGRGYEQFF. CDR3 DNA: TGTGCCAGCAGCCAAGATTGGCCTGGTAGGGGGTATGAGCAGTTCTTC.

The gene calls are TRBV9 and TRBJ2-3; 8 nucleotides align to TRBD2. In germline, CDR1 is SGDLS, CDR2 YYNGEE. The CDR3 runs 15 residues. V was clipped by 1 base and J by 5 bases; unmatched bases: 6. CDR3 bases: TGTGCCAGCAGCGTAACGGGAGGGCCAGGAGATACGCAGTATTTT. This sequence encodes CASSVTGGPGDTQYF.

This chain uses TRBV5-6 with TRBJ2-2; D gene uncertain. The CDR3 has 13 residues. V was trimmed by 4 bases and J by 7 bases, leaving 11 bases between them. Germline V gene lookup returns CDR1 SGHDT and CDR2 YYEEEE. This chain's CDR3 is CASSSPPGGELFF. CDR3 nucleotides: TGTGCCAGCAGCAGCCCCCCGGGCGGGGAGCTGTTTTTT. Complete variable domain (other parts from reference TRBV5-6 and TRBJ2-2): DAGVTQSPTHLIKTRGQQVTLRCSPKSGHDTVSWYQQALGQGPQFIFQYYEEEERQRGNFPDRFSGHQFPNYSSELNVNALLLGDSALYLCASSSPPGGELFFGEGSRLTVL.

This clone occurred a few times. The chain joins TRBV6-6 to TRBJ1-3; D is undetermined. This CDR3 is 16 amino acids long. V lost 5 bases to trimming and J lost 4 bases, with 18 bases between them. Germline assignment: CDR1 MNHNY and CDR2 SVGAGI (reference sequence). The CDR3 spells CASSRTGGRTGNTIYF. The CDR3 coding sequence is TGTGCCAGCAGTCGAACCGGAGGGAGAACAGGAAACACCATATATTTT.